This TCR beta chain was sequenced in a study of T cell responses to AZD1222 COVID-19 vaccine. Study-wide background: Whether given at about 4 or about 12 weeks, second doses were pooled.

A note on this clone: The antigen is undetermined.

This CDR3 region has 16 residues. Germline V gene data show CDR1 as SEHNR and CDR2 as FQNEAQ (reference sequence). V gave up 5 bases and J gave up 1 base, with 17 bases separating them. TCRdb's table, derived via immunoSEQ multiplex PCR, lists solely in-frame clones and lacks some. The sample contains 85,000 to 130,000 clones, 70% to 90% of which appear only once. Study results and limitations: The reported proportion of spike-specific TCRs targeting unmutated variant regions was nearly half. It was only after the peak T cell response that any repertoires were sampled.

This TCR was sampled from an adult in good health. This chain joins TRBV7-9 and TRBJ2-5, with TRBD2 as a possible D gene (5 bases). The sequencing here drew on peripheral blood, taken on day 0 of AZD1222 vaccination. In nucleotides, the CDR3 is TGTGCCAGCAGCGTACTAAACGGGATATCCCAAGAGACCCAGTACTTC. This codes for CASSVLNGISQETQYF.